This passage covers 8 T cell receptor beta chains from one sample sequenced in a study of shared clonotypes between healthy human individuals. Produced via immunoSEQ multiplex PCR; TCRdb's table is partial and in-frame only. The data contain about 680,000 clones, under 95% of them singletons. CD8 cells regarded as naive lacked CD45RO, were positively chosen for CCR7, and omitted terminally differentiated effector memory CD45RA+ cells. What was sequenced was naive CD8+ T cells sorted from blood. These receptors were obtained from a man younger than 40 in good health.

DNA for the CDR3: TGTGCCTGGAGTGGGGGACACTCCTACGAGCAGTACTTC. Translated: CAWSGGHSYEQYF. The V and J genes are TRBV30 and TRBJ2-7; weak D call: TRBD1 (6 bases). The V gene's germline CDR1 is GTSNPN and CDR2 SVGIG (reference sequence). V gave up 1 base and J gave up 0 bases, with 7 bases separating them. CDR3 length: 13 residues.

This chain links TRBV7-7 with TRBJ2-7; tentative D call: TRBD2 (7 bases). Trimming pared 5 bases from V and 2 bases from J, leaving 22 bases between. CDR1 and CDR2 from the germline V gene are SSHAT and FNYEAQ (reference sequence). The length of the CDR3 is 17 residues. CDR3 sequence reads: CASSHSEGGPSPYEQYF. The CDR3 region has the DNA TGTGCCAGCAGCCACTCCGAGGGGGGGCCATCCCCCTACGAGCAGTACTTC.

The rearrangement joins TRBV7-9 to TRBJ2-7, with 9 bases identical to TRBD1. The ends lost 4 bases at V and 1 base at J; junction bases unmatched: 5. The CDR3 totals 15 residues. Looked up from germline, CDR1 is SEHNR and CDR2 is FQNEAQ (reference sequence). The CDR3 bases are TGTGCCAGCAGCTGGGACAGGGAGGCGTCCTACGAGCAGTACTTC. Protein: CASSWDREASYEQYF.

Of note for this clone: The same CDR3 also results from other DNA sequences found in this sample. V usage is TRBV6-5 and J usage is TRBJ2-7, with D possibly being TRBD2 (5 bases). This CDR3 has 12 amino acids. Trimming took off 5 bases at V and 2 bases at J, with 7 bases between the two ends. Germline loops: CDR1 MNHEY, CDR2 SVGAGI. CDR3 nucleotides: TGTGCCAGCAGTAGCGGACCCTACGAGCAGTACTTC. Protein product: CASSSGPYEQYF.

V and J are TRBV27 and TRBJ2-7; 7 nucleotides agree with TRBD2. V shed 6 bases and J 3 bases; nucleotides not matched to a gene: 11. CDR1 and CDR2 from the germline V gene are MNHEY and SMNVEV (reference sequence). The CDR3 is 15 residues long. CDR3 amino acids: CASSRRLAMGYEQYF. The CDR3 coding sequence is TGTGCCAGCAGCCGAAGACTAGCCATGGGCTACGAGCAGTACTTC.

The chain employs TRBV13 and TRBJ1-6; D may be TRBD1 (5 bases). In germline, CDR1 is PRHDT, CDR2 FYEKMQ (reference sequence). Trimming took off 1 base at V and 7 bases at J, with 20 bases between the two ends. This CDR3 has 18 residues. CDR3 bases: TGTGCCAGCAGCTTAGTCCAGGGAATTTTCGGTTTGAATTCACCCCTCCACTTT. This codes for CASSLVQGIFGLNSPLHF.

This clone was detected a few times. The V call is TRBV11-2, the J call TRBJ1-5; D may be TRBD1 (5 bases). V lost 5 bases and J 1 base, leaving 18 bases between the germline ends. The germline gives CDR1 SGHAT, CDR2 FQNNGV. The CDR3 is 17 amino acids. CDR3 DNA sequence: TGTGCCAGCAGCCGAAGTGGGAAGCCAGGGAGCAATCAGCCCCAGCATTTT. Translated, it gives CASSRSGKPGSNQPQHF.

The chain is built from TRBV6-6 and TRBJ1-1; D is ambiguous. The germline V gene encodes CDR1 MNHNY and CDR2 SVGAGI (reference sequence). The CDR3 spans 16 residues. Trimming shortened V by 2 bases and J by 5 bases, and 18 bases separated the two germline ends. The CDR3 loop reads CASSYGGVREDTEAFF. The DNA for the CDR3 is TGTGCCAGCAGTTACGGCGGGGTTAGGGAAGATACTGAAGCTTTCTTT.